One TCR beta chain is described in this entry. What it binds is unknown. The sample comes from a study of human CD8 memory T cell subsets. TPEX denoted exhausted-like, CCR7+ PD-1+ TIGIT+ early memory CD8+ T cells. Study findings and constraints: A similarly high level of diversity characterized stem-like memory and precursor exhausted T cells, unlike effector memory cells. Stem-like memory T cell repertoires seemed more diverse than precursor exhausted ones by Chao1 estimates.

UMI-labeled 5' RACE was used to make TCR beta libraries. Original analysis: Libraries were built for TCR beta, and each one held between about 2,900 and 20,000 functional CDR3 beta clonotypes. TCRdb reanalyzed the 5' RACE reads, giving one entry per CDR3 protein sequence and no DNA. The V and J calls and clone size are TCRdb's, not the authors'. The sample totals 9,500 to 12,000 distinct CDR3 sequences. The origin of this receptor is a human donor in good health. Sequenced input: CD8+ T cells from PBMCs.

The CDR3 region is CASSPERGDLLGSPLHF. V and J are TRBV5-1 and TRBJ1-6. CDR1 is SGHRS and CDR2 is YFSETQ in the germline V gene. The CDR3 runs 17 residues.